The sequence of this T cell receptor beta chain was determined in a study of blood T cells in healthy people across ages. Next came a second PCR, run for 7 to 11 cycles, which used a sample-barcoded 5' primer along with a J-beta primer mix. Each CDR3 protein is one row after TCRdb ran MiXCR on the 5' RACE reads. The sample holds some 710,000 distinct CDR3 sequences, around half seen once. This clonotype was counted only a few times. The target antigen is unknown. Study-wide findings and caveats: PBMCs left unsorted prevented a conclusive naive versus antigen-experienced comparison.

The germline V gene has CDR1 MNHEY and CDR2 SMNVEV (reference sequence). V was pared by 4 bases and J by 15 bases, with 12 bases of the junction left unmatched. The CDR3 length is 14 residues. The source material was blood. The sequence was collected from a man at least 80 years old in good health. The chain has TRBV27 and TRBJ2-1; TRBD2 agrees at 10 bases. The CDR3 region is CASSSYPQREGLFF. As DNA, the CDR3 is TGTGCCAGCAGTTCCTATCCCCAGCGGGAGGGCCTGTTCTTC.